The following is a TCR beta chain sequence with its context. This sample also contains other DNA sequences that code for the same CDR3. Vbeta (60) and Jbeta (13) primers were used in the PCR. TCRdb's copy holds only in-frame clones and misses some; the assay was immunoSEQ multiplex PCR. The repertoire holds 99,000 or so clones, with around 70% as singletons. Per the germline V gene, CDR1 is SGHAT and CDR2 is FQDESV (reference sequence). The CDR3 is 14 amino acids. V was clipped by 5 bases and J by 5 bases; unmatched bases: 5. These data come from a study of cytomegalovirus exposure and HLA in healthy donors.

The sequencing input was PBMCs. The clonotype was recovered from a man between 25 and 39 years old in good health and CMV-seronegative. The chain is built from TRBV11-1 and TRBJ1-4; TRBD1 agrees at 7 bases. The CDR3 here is CASSPDRENEKLFF. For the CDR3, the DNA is TGTGCCAGCAGCCCCGACAGGGAGAATGAAAAACTGTTTTTT.